Sequencing of this TCR beta chain was carried out in a study of PD-L1 blockade in urothelial cancer. About the study: Blood samples contained a median 141,255 T cells.

Synthetic templates analogous to TCR were spiked into all PCRs individually. Repertoires were generated with immunoSEQ multiplex PCR, while TCRdb's copy carries only in-frame clones and drops some. The data show about 74,000 clones, with around 90% seen just once and approximately 5% held by the top ten. The germline gives CDR1 SGHTA, CDR2 FQGTGA. CDR3 length: 13 amino acids. V trimming: 4 bases; J trimming: 6 bases; junction bases outside the gene matches: 3. Time point specified: pretreatment peripheral blood. Patients' cancers were locally advanced or metastatic urothelial carcinomas. Every patient provided from 1 to 8 samples, collected pretreatment and on-treatment.

The source is a man in his 70s with urothelial cancer. The V call is TRBV7-3, the J call TRBJ2-7; 10 nucleotides match TRBD2. The sample consisted of PBMCs, taken around atezolizumab (anti-PD-L1) treatment. CDR3 sequence reads: CASSSLAGAEQYF. In DNA, the CDR3 is TGTGCCAGCAGCTCGCTAGCGGGAGCCGAGCAGTACTTC.